This paragraph reports one T cell receptor beta chain. Libraries were prepared by immunoSEQ multiplex PCR; TCRdb keeps only in-frame clonotypes and omits some of them. The sample includes 210,000 or so clones, about 76% of them seen just once. This entry is derived from a study of blood T cell repertoires in COVID-19. CDR1 SQVTM and CDR2 ANQGSEA come from the germline V gene. CDR3 length equals 14 residues. Germline trimming cut 3 bases from V and 3 bases from J; bases unmatched to any gene: 6. The sequencing input was PBMCs or T cells enriched from blood (not recorded which). This TCR was sampled from a woman aged 45 to 65 with acute COVID-19. This rearrangement joins TRBV29-1 to TRBJ2-7, with TRBD1 identical over 9 bases. The CDR3 sequence: CSVDKGQGNYEQYF. CDR3 in DNA: TGCAGCGTTGACAAAGGACAGGGGAACTACGAGCAGTACTTC.